The source of this T cell receptor beta chain is a study of cytomegalovirus exposure and HLA in healthy donors. Findings and caveats of the study: Available immune exposure information was restricted to CMV serostatus only. An assumption of roughly uniform sequencing depth across donors underlay the presence/absence analyses.

The V gene's germline CDR1 is KGHSH and CDR2 LQKENI. Deletions cut 2 bases from V and 1 base from J, with 14 bases between. The CDR3 totals 16 residues. 60 Vbeta and 13 Jbeta primers were used in PCR. Here immunoSEQ multiplex PCR was the method, and the copy in TCRdb shows in-frame clones only, minus some. The sample shows about 130,000 clones, around 80% of them seen only once. Concerning this clone: Its matching antigen is unknown.

The clonotype comes from a female donor in good health and CMV-seronegative. This chain joins TRBV18 and TRBJ1-1; unclear D gene. Sequenced sample: PBMCs. CDR3 bases: TGTGCCAGCTCACCATCTGGTTTTGGGCGGAACACTGAAGCTTTCTTT. This sequence encodes CASSPSGFGRNTEAFF.